This T cell receptor beta chain was observed in a study of early T cells in non-severe SARS-CoV-2 infection. Study-level information: The study sequenced bulk RNA from unsorted whole blood, with chains unpaired. Study results and caveats: VDJdb-based annotation leaned toward anti-spike CD8 responses and missed private and CD4 specificities.

Details on this clonotype: Its matching antigen is unknown.

The length of the CDR3 is 13 residues. Germline V gives CDR1 SQVTM, CDR2 ANQGSEA. Trimming removed 0 bases from V and 5 bases from J, with 10 bases in between. In the library, individual cDNA molecules carried attached unique molecular identifiers. TCRdb reanalysed the 5' RACE reads using MiXCR and keeps one entry per CDR3 protein. This table has about 29,000 distinct CDR3 sequences, roughly 4.5% appearing once. The chain links TRBV29-1 to TRBJ2-5; no firm D call. The specimen sequenced was whole blood. The TCR originated in an adult who was a healthcare worker with PCR-confirmed SARS-CoV-2 infection or an uninfected control (not recorded which). The CDR3 loop is CSVEDPPSETQYF. The CDR3 bases are TGCAGCGTTGAAGATCCCCCGTCGGAGACCCAGTACTTC.